A single sample is the source of the 30 T cell receptor beta chains below, sequenced in a study of T cell changes during pregnancy in multiple sclerosis (dated 2019 in TCRdb). Library creation used the immunoSEQ multiplex PCR assay. Entries here come from immuneACCESS through TCRdb and include only in-frame sequences with V and J called. Some clones fail to appear in such tables; in the studies checked, an unresolved V gene covers under half of the shortfall, and the cause of the remainder is unknown. For this sample the table gives about 67,000 clones, of which roughly nine tenths were detected only once. Over 1.1% of the sample goes to the ten largest clones. Sequenced here: peripheral blood, sampled in the second trimester of pregnancy. The receptors stem from a female donor with multiple sclerosis, enrolled in a pregnancy study.

V gene TRBV27 combines with J gene TRBJ1-4, with a possible D match to TRBD1 (6 bases). The CDR3 runs to 16 residues. Germline CDR1 and CDR2: MNHEY and SMNVEV (reference sequence). V was shortened by 6 bases and J by 2 bases, with 16 bases between the two germline ends. The DNA for the CDR3 is TGTGCCAGCAGCCTCGGGTCAAGGGGGACTAATGAAAAACTGTTTTTT. It codes for CASSLGSRGTNEKLFF.

This clone was picked up one time. The V gene is TRBV5-5, the J gene TRBJ2-7; 10 nucleotides agree with TRBD1. The V and J ends lost 4 bases and 3 bases, in that order; junction bases with no gene match: 13. CDR1 is SGHKS and CDR2 is YYEKEE in the germline V gene (reference sequence). The CDR3 extends over 17 amino acids. CDR3 coding DNA: TGTGCCAGCAGCCGGGCGTCACCCGGGACAGGGGTCTACGAGCAGTACTTC. Translated: CASSRASPGTGVYEQYF.

The V gene is TRBV2, the J gene TRBJ1-5, with D tentatively TRBD1 (6 bases). This CDR3 has 16 amino acids. The germline V gene has CDR1 SNHLY and CDR2 FYNNEI. V shed 7 bases and J shed 2 bases, with 18 bases lying between them. CDR3 bases: TGTGCCAGCAAAAATGCACAGGGAAGTGGCAATCAGCCCCAGCATTTT. It specifies CASKNAQGSGNQPQHF.

V usage is TRBV11-3 and J usage is TRBJ2-1, with 11 bases that match TRBD1. Germline V gives CDR1 SGHNT, CDR2 YENEEA. V lost 6 bases, J lost 7 bases, and 8 bases stayed unmatched. CDR3 length: 15 amino acids. The CDR3 DNA follows: TGTGCCAGCAGTTCCGGGGGACAGGGGGAAAATGAGCAGTTCTTC. This translates into CASSSGGQGENEQFF.

The chain employs TRBV7-3 and TRBJ2-2; 9 bases map to TRBD2. The CDR3 sequence is 19 residues long. The V gene's germline CDR1 is SGHTA and CDR2 FQGTGA. V was clipped by 5 bases and J by 1 base; unmatched bases: 14. In DNA, the CDR3 is TGTGCCAGCAGCCACCCTGGTATAGCGGGGGCCCTGAACACCGGGGAGCTGTTTTTT. Translation gives CASSHPGIAGALNTGELFF.

The chain links TRBV18 to TRBJ2-7; 9 bases are shared with TRBD2. The CDR3 length is 14 residues. CDR1 is KGHSH and CDR2 is LQKENI in the germline V gene. Losses at the gene ends were 6 bases for V and 3 bases for J; bases not matched to a gene: 6. The CDR3 nucleotides are TGTGCCAGCTCCCGCGGGGGGGAAGACTACGAGCAGTACTTC. It is translated as CASSRGGEDYEQYF.

The V gene is TRBV5-6, the J gene TRBJ1-1; 7 nucleotides match TRBD1. CDR3 length: 16 amino acids. Germline V gene sequence: CDR1 SGHDT, CDR2 YYEEEE. V dropped 1 base and J dropped 1; count of bases not matched to a gene: 7. Written as DNA, the CDR3 is TGTGCCAGCAGCTTGACAGGGGCCTTTGGGAACACTGAAGCTTTCTTT. It is translated as CASSLTGAFGNTEAFF.

The chain carries TRBV30 and TRBJ2-1; 13 bases fit TRBD2. With 2 bases clipped from V and 9 bases from J, the junction kept 7 bases outside the gene matches. Germline V lookup: CDR1 GTSNPN, CDR2 SVGIG (reference sequence). The CDR3 length is 15 residues. The CDR3 region is CAWSPLAGGPGEQFF. The DNA of the CDR3 is TGTGCCTGGAGTCCACTAGCGGGAGGGCCGGGTGAGCAGTTCTTC. Looking up the rest from reference TRBV30 and TRBJ2-1 gives the full variable domain: SQTIHQWPATLVQPVGSPLSLECTVEGTSNPNLYWYRQAAGRGLQLLFYSVGIGQISSEVPQNLSASRPQDRQFILSSKKLLLSDSGFYLCAWSPLAGGPGEQFFGPGTRLTVL.

V gene TRBV6-4 combines with J gene TRBJ2-1; 7 nucleotides line up with TRBD1. V trimming: 3 bases; J trimming: 3 bases; junction bases outside the gene matches: 5. This CDR3 has 15 residues. Per germline, CDR1 MRHNA and CDR2 SNTAGT. CDR3 DNA: TGTGCCAGCAGTGAAGACCGGGACAGCTACAATGAGCAGTTCTTC. Amino acid sequence: CASSEDRDSYNEQFF.

J is TRBJ2-1 and V is TRBV2; D may be TRBD2 (5 bases). Germline V lookup: CDR1 SNHLY, CDR2 FYNNEI. The CDR3 is made up of 15 amino acids. V was cut by 8 bases and J by 2 bases, with 16 bases left in between. The CDR3 protein is CASRLREQPYNEQFF. Here the CDR3 DNA reads TGTGCCAGCCGGTTGAGGGAACAGCCCTACAATGAGCAGTTCTTC.

This clone showed up just once. The chain has TRBV5-8 and TRBJ1-5; 10 bases are a match to TRBD1. The V segment lost 3 bases and the J segment 5 bases; nucleotides outside the gene matches: 5. The CDR3 contains 15 residues. The V gene's germline CDR1 is SGHTS and CDR2 YDEGEE. CDR3 sequence reads: CASSWDRGGDQPQHF. CDR3 nucleotide sequence: TGTGCCAGCAGCTGGGACAGGGGTGGCGATCAGCCCCAGCATTTT.

This rearrangement joins TRBV2 to TRBJ1-2, with 7 bases lining up with TRBD1. Germline CDR1 SNHLY, CDR2 FYNNEI. The J segment lost 6 bases and the V segment lost 5 bases, leaving 18 bases of the junction unmatched. The length of the CDR3 is 17 residues. The CDR3, as DNA: TGTGCCAGCAGTTCCGGGACAGCGGTATGGGGTAGCCATGGCTACACCTTC. This translates into CASSSGTAVWGSHGYTF.

DNA for the CDR3: TGTGCCAGCAGCTTAGACGGGACAAGCTATGGCTACACCTTC. It yields the protein CASSLDGTSYGYTF. This chain links TRBV7-9 with TRBJ1-2, with D possibly being TRBD1 (6 bases). Germline CDR1 is SEHNR and CDR2 is FQNEAQ (reference sequence). The CDR3 contains 14 residues. V lost 1 base to trimming and J lost 4 bases, with 10 bases between them. The variable domain in full, completed from reference TRBV7-9 and TRBJ1-2, reads DTGVSQNPRHKITKRGQNVTFRCDPISEHNRLYWYRQTLGQGPEFLTYFQNEAQLEKSRLLSDRFSAERPKGSFSTLEIQRTEQGDSAMYLCASSLDGTSYGYTFGSGTRLTVV.

The V gene is TRBV27, the J gene TRBJ1-5; 10 bases map to TRBD1. The V segment lost 7 bases and the J segment 0 bases; nucleotides outside the gene matches: 6. This CDR3 is built from 16 residues. In germline, CDR1 is MNHEY, CDR2 SMNVEV (reference sequence). CDR3 amino acids: CASMTGGSYSNQPQHF. In DNA, the CDR3 is TGTGCCAGCATGACAGGGGGCAGTTATAGCAATCAGCCCCAGCATTTT.

The chain is built from TRBV5-8 and TRBJ2-5; possible D gene TRBD1, 6 bases. Germline assignment: CDR1 SGHTS and CDR2 YDEGEE. V lost 2 bases and J lost 3, with 11 bases in between. The CDR3 consists of 14 residues. CDR3 in amino acids: CASSFSTGEETQYF. The DNA of the CDR3 is TGTGCCAGCAGCTTTTCGACAGGTGAAGAGACCCAGTACTTC.

The chain recombines TRBV4-2 with TRBJ2-1; 8 nucleotides align to TRBD2. With V trimmed by 1 base and J by 1 base, 6 bases remained unmatched. Germline assignment: CDR1 LGHNA and CDR2 YNFKEQ. This CDR3 contains 17 residues. Here the CDR3 reads CASSQVQRETSYNEQFF. The CDR3 nucleotides are TGTGCCAGCAGCCAAGTTCAGCGGGAGACATCCTACAATGAGCAGTTCTTC.

V is TRBV27 and J is TRBJ2-5; 8 nucleotides align to TRBD2. The germline gives CDR1 MNHEY, CDR2 SMNVEV (reference sequence). The CDR3 length is 17 residues. The V segment lost 4 bases and the J segment 5 bases; nucleotides outside the gene matches: 15. CDR3 sequence (DNA): TGTGCCAGCAGTTCGGTACAAAGGGGGACTAGTCGCGAGACCCAGTACTTC. Protein sequence: CASSSVQRGTSRETQYF.

The rearrangement links TRBV27 to TRBJ1-1; TRBD1 might be the D (6 bases). The CDR3 runs to 15 residues. V lost 2 bases and J 5 bases, leaving 15 bases between the germline ends. Germline values: CDR1 MNHEY, CDR2 SMNVEV (reference sequence). DNA of the CDR3: TGTGCCAGCAGTTTAAGAGAGGGGGTCAAAACTGAAGCTTTCTTT. Translating it yields CASSLREGVKTEAFF.

The genes are TRBV18 and TRBJ2-2; D may be TRBD1 (5 bases). The CDR3 has 17 residues. The V gene's germline CDR1 is KGHSH and CDR2 LQKENI. Deletions cut 3 bases from V and 0 bases from J, with 14 bases between. For the CDR3, the DNA is TGTGCCAGCTCACCCCCGGGCAGGGATTCGAACACCGGGGAGCTGTTTTTT. Translation gives CASSPPGRDSNTGELFF.

The V gene is TRBV7-9, the J gene TRBJ2-7, with 8 positions matching TRBD1. The germline gives CDR1 SEHNR, CDR2 FQNEAQ (reference sequence). The V and J ends lost 3 bases and 5 bases, in that order; junction bases with no gene match: 9. The CDR3 loop spans 15 amino acids. The CDR3 DNA is TGTGCCAGCAGCTTCTCAGGGGGCGCGGGGAACGAGCAGTACTTC. Translation gives CASSFSGGAGNEQYF.

This chain links TRBV27 with TRBJ2-2; the match to TRBD1 covers 10 bases. After removal of 5 bases from V and 4 bases from J, the junction contained 13 bases not matched to a gene. Germline CDR1 is MNHEY and CDR2 is SMNVEV (reference sequence). The length of the CDR3 is 18 residues. Here the CDR3 reads CASSPPGQGIGITGELFF. The CDR3 nucleotides are TGTGCCAGCAGTCCCCCGGGACAGGGGATTGGGATCACCGGGGAGCTGTTTTTT.

This sequence joins TRBV5-1 and TRBJ1-3, with D maybe TRBD1 (6 bases). V lost 4 bases to trimming and J lost 6 bases, with 14 bases between them. This CDR3 spans 14 amino acids. The germline gives CDR1 SGHRS, CDR2 YFSETQ. CDR3 bases: TGCGCCAGCAGCGAGGGACATCCTGAAAACACCATATATTTT. Its protein product is CASSEGHPENTIYF. Supplemented by reference TRBV5-1 and TRBJ1-3, the full variable domain reads KAGVTQTPRYLIKTRGQQVTLSCSPISGHRSVSWYQQTPGQGLQFLFEYFSETQRNKGNFPGRFSGRQFSNSRSEMNVSTLELGDSALYLCASSEGHPENTIYFGEGSWLTVV.

This chain uses TRBV11-2 with TRBJ2-7, with TRBD1 matching over 11 bases. J was trimmed by 6 bases and V by 6 bases; bases with no gene match: 10. The germline V gene has CDR1 SGHAT and CDR2 FQNNGV. The CDR3 is 15 residues long. The CDR3 DNA sequence: TGTGCCAGCAGATTCCCGGGACAGGGGGTCTCCGAGCAGTACTTC. Translated, it gives CASRFPGQGVSEQYF.

The gene calls are TRBV19 and TRBJ2-7, with 7 bases aligning to TRBD1. CDR1 and CDR2 (germline): LNHDA, SQIVND (reference sequence). The CDR3 runs to 13 residues. The J segment lost 5 bases and the V segment lost 4 bases, leaving 5 bases of the junction unmatched. The CDR3 loop is CASSKQGTDEQYF. DNA for the CDR3: TGTGCCAGTAGTAAACAGGGGACGGACGAGCAGTACTTC.

This chain uses TRBV27 with TRBJ2-7, with D possibly matching TRBD2 (6 bases). Trimming removed 3 bases at V and 2 bases at J, with 8 bases between. The CDR3 extends over 13 amino acids. Germline-derived CDR1 and CDR2 are MNHEY and SMNVEV (reference sequence). The CDR3 spells CASSFTGAYEQYF. CDR3 coding DNA: TGTGCCAGCAGTTTTACGGGGGCCTACGAGCAGTACTTC.

The rearrangement joins TRBV7-6 to TRBJ2-7; 12 positions match TRBD2. CDR1 is SGHVS, CDR2 FNYEAQ, per germline. The CDR3 is made up of 15 amino acids. J gave up 7 bases and V 2 bases, and 6 bases lay outside the gene matches. CDR3 sequence: CASSLNLAGGQEQYF. The CDR3 DNA is TGTGCCAGCAGCTTAAATCTAGCGGGGGGGCAGGAGCAGTACTTC.

The genes are TRBV6-4 and TRBJ2-3; 12 nucleotides match TRBD2. The CDR3 has 15 amino acids. Looked up from germline, CDR1 is MRHNA and CDR2 is SNTAGT. J lost 5 bases, V lost 5 bases, and 5 bases had no gene match. The CDR3 DNA reads TGTGCCAGCAGTCCTAGCGGGAGGGCGAAAGATACGCAGTATTTT. Protein product: CASSPSGRAKDTQYF.

The rearrangement joins TRBV4-2 to TRBJ2-1; 9 positions agree with TRBD2. V lost 5 bases, J lost 8 bases, and 13 bases stayed unmatched. Germline-derived CDR1 and CDR2 are LGHNA and YNFKEQ. This CDR3 contains 16 residues. The DNA for the CDR3 is TGTGCCAGCAGCAACGACCGGACTAGCGCCTCGGATGAGCAGTTCTTC. Its protein product is CASSNDRTSASDEQFF.

The chain employs TRBV7-3 and TRBJ2-2, with D perhaps TRBD1 (5 bases). This CDR3 has 14 residues. The ends were cut back, 8 bases at V and 4 bases at J, with 14 bases in the middle. CDR1 is SGHTA and CDR2 is FQGTGA in the germline V gene. The CDR3: CASGPQGSTGELFF. DNA of the CDR3: TGTGCCAGCGGACCCCAGGGTTCCACCGGGGAGCTGTTTTTT.

This clone occurred once. The chain's CDR3 is CAWSGGVGRRQYF. CDR3 bases: TGTGCCTGGAGCGGGGGTGTGGGCAGGCGGCAGTATTTT. The genes are TRBV30 and TRBJ2-3; D possibly corresponds to TRBD2 (6 bases). CDR1 is GTSNPN and CDR2 is SVGIG in the germline V gene (reference sequence). The CDR3 is 13 residues long. V was clipped by 3 bases and J by 11 bases, with 18 bases between them. Supplemented by reference TRBV30 and TRBJ2-3, the full variable domain reads SQTIHQWPATLVQPVGSPLSLECTVEGTSNPNLYWYRQAAGRGLQLLFYSVGIGQISSEVPQNLSASRPQDRQFILSSKKLLLSDSGFYLCAWSGGVGRRQYFGPGTRLTVL.